The 24 T cell receptor beta chains presented below share a single source sample, sequenced in a study of PD-1 blockade in classical Hodgkin lymphoma (dated by TCRdb to the early 2020s). The library was built by means of the immunoSEQ multiplex PCR assay. Here the immuneACCESS table is served through TCRdb, limited to in-frame sequences with V and J called. Missing clones are a known gap in these copies; in checked studies unresolved V genes cover under half, and the rest lacks a known reason. This sample lists 20,000 to 25,000 clones; around 81% were detected once. In total, the top ten clones hold around 20% of the sample. The meaning of the sample's time point label: cycle 2 day 1 (C2D1) of nivolumab. All trial patients had relapsed after autologous stem cell transplantation, with cohorts A, B and C differing in prior brentuximab vedotin exposure. The sample consisted of peripheral blood mononuclear cells (PBMCs), taken before the second cycle of nivolumab. The receptors were gathered from a human donor with classical Hodgkin lymphoma.

The chain joins TRBV6-1 to TRBJ2-7; TRBD2 matches 10 bases. The V and J ends lost 0 bases and 2 bases, in that order; junction bases with no gene match: 1. Germline V CDR1 and CDR2: MNHNS, SASEGT. The CDR3 is 15 residues long. CDR3 sequence reads: CASSEALAGAYEQYF. CDR3 coding DNA: TGTGCCAGCAGTGAAGCCCTAGCGGGAGCCTACGAGCAGTACTTC.

The chain combines TRBV27 with TRBJ2-7, with 10 bases aligning to TRBD1. The germline V gene encodes CDR1 MNHEY and CDR2 SMNVEV (reference sequence). Trimming removed 6 bases from V and 1 base from J; junction bases left unmatched: 15. The CDR3 has 18 residues. The CDR3 sequence: CASSVSPLGQGVSYEQYF. CDR3 DNA: TGTGCCAGCAGCGTTTCCCCGCTCGGACAGGGGGTTTCCTACGAGCAGTACTTC.

The chain uses TRBV11-3 and TRBJ2-7; no clear D. From germline, CDR1 is SGHNT and CDR2 YENEEA. This CDR3 contains 16 residues. V was clipped by 0 bases and J by 2 bases, with 14 bases between them. The CDR3 loop reads CASSLDSAGDAYEQYF. CDR3 bases: TGTGCCAGCAGCTTAGATAGTGCCGGAGACGCCTACGAGCAGTACTTC.

This chain uses TRBV2 with TRBJ2-5; no firm D call. Trimming took 1 base from V and 5 from J, leaving 2 bases between them. This CDR3 has 11 residues. Germline CDR1 is SNHLY and CDR2 is FYNNEI. The CDR3: CASSEVETQYF. The CDR3 DNA is TGTGCCAGCAGTGAAGTGGAGACCCAGTACTTC.

This sequence joins TRBV5-1 and TRBJ1-6; 7 nucleotides align to TRBD1. Germline CDR1 reads SGHRS; CDR2 reads YFSETQ. CDR3 length: 18 amino acids. Trimming cost V 3 bases and J 7 bases; bases outside gene matches: 16. The CDR3 nucleotides read TGCGCCAGCAGCTCAACACCTAGAGGGGGCCTGGGCAATTCACCCCTCCACTTT. Its protein is CASSSTPRGGLGNSPLHF.

The DNA of the CDR3 is TGTGCCAGTAGTGTCGGACTAGCAGGAGAGACCCAGTACTTC. As protein: CASSVGLAGETQYF. The chain uses TRBV19 and TRBJ2-5; TRBD2 aligns across 8 bases. Germline CDR1 reads LNHDA; CDR2 reads SQIVND (reference sequence). This CDR3 region has 14 residues. Trimming at V came to 5 bases and at J to 4 bases, leaving 6 bases not matched to a gene.

The chain is built from TRBV28 and TRBJ1-2; 8 bases map to TRBD1. This CDR3 is built from 14 residues. Per germline, CDR1 MDHEN and CDR2 SYDVKM. J gave up 6 bases and V 2 bases, and 5 bases lay outside the gene matches. CDR3: CASSLPDRADGYTF. CDR3 nucleotides: TGTGCCAGCAGTTTACCGGACAGGGCTGATGGCTACACCTTC.

There are a few counts of this clone. The chain recombines TRBV5-1 with TRBJ2-1; 11 nucleotides line up with TRBD2. CDR3 length equals 15 residues. Losses at the gene ends were 7 bases for V and 5 bases for J; bases not matched to a gene: 8. Germline V CDR1 and CDR2: SGHRS, YFSETQ. The CDR3 sequence: CASRQLAGDNNEQFF. As DNA, the CDR3 is TGCGCCAGCCGTCAACTAGCGGGGGACAACAATGAGCAGTTCTTC.

The J gene is TRBJ1-4, the V gene TRBV30; 10 bases agree with TRBD1. The CDR3 is 14 amino acids. V dropped 3 bases and J dropped 7; count of bases not matched to a gene: 5. Germline V gene sequence: CDR1 GTSNPN, CDR2 SVGIG (reference sequence). CDR3 amino acids: CAWRRGQGLEKLFF. The CDR3 DNA is TGTGCCTGGAGACGGGGACAGGGGCTTGAAAAACTGTTTTTT.

The gene calls are TRBV5-6 and TRBJ2-1; 9 nucleotides align to TRBD2. CDR1 SGHDT and CDR2 YYEEEE come from the germline V gene. The CDR3 is 16 residues long. With V trimmed by 0 bases and J by 6 bases, 7 bases remained unmatched. CDR3 nucleotides: TGTGCCAGCAGCTTGGGTGGCGGGGGGGCTGGCAATGAGCAGTTCTTC. It is translated as CASSLGGGGAGNEQFF.

The V and J genes are TRBV6-6 and TRBJ2-7; the D gene is possibly TRBD1 (5 bases). Germline V gives CDR1 MNHNY, CDR2 SVGAGI (reference sequence). CDR3 length: 14 amino acids. The germline V and J ends were trimmed by 0 bases and 2 bases, with 8 bases remaining between them. In nucleotides, the CDR3 is TGTGCCAGCAGTTACTCCAGGGCGGCCTACGAGCAGTACTTC. This encodes CASSYSRAAYEQYF.

The chain uses TRBV10-3 and TRBJ2-5; no definite D call. This CDR3 comprises 11 residues. Germline-derived CDR1 and CDR2 are ENHRY and SYGVKD. Trimming removed 2 bases from V and 3 bases from J, with 1 base in between. This chain's CDR3 is CAISEEETQYF. The CDR3 bases are TGTGCCATCAGTGAGGAAGAGACCCAGTACTTC.

The gene calls are TRBV6-6 and TRBJ2-7; D is undetermined. This CDR3 has 14 residues. Germline V gene lookup returns CDR1 MNHNY and CDR2 SVGAGI (reference sequence). V lost 6 bases to trimming and J lost 7 bases, with 19 bases between them. CDR3 in amino acids: CASSYGPLNGEQYF. The CDR3 DNA reads TGTGCCAGCAGCTACGGGCCCTTGAATGGGGAGCAGTACTTC.

The chain has TRBV5-1 and TRBJ2-2; D could derive from TRBD1 or TRBD2 (5 bases each). Germline V lookup: CDR1 SGHRS, CDR2 YFSETQ. Trimming cost V 1 base and J 0 bases, with 10 bases left between them. This CDR3 contains 16 residues. The CDR3 reads CASSLKGTANTGELFF. The DNA of the CDR3 is TGCGCCAGCAGCTTGAAAGGGACCGCGAACACCGGGGAGCTGTTTTTT.

This clone was found once. In DNA form, the CDR3 reads TGTGCCAGCAGTGGTCCGTCTACTAGCGGGTACGAGCAGTACTTC. It codes for CASSGPSTSGYEQYF. The V gene is TRBV2, the J gene TRBJ2-7; 9 bases are a match to TRBD2. V was clipped by 4 bases and J by 4 bases; unmatched bases: 8. The CDR3 has 15 amino acids. Germline V gene data show CDR1 as SNHLY and CDR2 as FYNNEI. The variable domain in full, completed from reference TRBV2 and TRBJ2-7, reads EPEVTQTPSHQVTQMGQEVILRCVPISNHLYFYWYRQILGQKVEFLVSFYNNEISEKSEIFDDQFSVERPDGSNFTLKIRSTKLEDSAMYFCASSGPSTSGYEQYFGPGTRLTVT.

V gene TRBV7-3 combines with J gene TRBJ2-3; D uncertain. This CDR3 comprises 14 residues. Germline assignment: CDR1 SGHTA and CDR2 FQGTGA. Trimming left V 1 base short and J 6 bases short, with 11 bases between. CDR3 nucleotide sequence: TGTGCCAGCAGCTTAAACGCCCGGTGGGATACGCAGTATTTT. Translated, it gives CASSLNARWDTQYF.

The CDR3 bases are TGTGCCACGAACGAGGGGAGTTCGGGCAATCAGCCCCAGCATTTT. Protein product: CATNEGSSGNQPQHF. The chain couples TRBV27 to TRBJ1-5; TRBD1 is a possible D gene (5 bases). V lost 10 bases, J lost 2 bases, and 18 bases lay in between. This CDR3 has 15 residues. In germline, CDR1 is MNHEY, CDR2 SMNVEV (reference sequence).

This clone appeared once. The chain is built from TRBV6-1 and TRBJ1-1; D not resolved. There are 14 residues in the CDR3. The germline V gene has CDR1 MNHNS and CDR2 SASEGT. V was cut by 6 bases and J by 0 bases, with 11 bases left in between. This CDR3 is CASRVTALNTEAFF. CDR3 bases: TGTGCCAGCAGAGTAACAGCCTTGAACACTGAAGCTTTCTTT.

This chain joins TRBV28 and TRBJ1-1; no clear D gene. The CDR3 covers 15 residues. Germline V gene sequence: CDR1 MDHEN, CDR2 SYDVKM. V was pared by 6 bases and J by 4 bases, with 18 bases between. The CDR3 region has the DNA TGTGCCAGCAGGGATCTCGGAGGTGGGAGCACTGAAGCTTTCTTT. It yields the protein CASRDLGGGSTEAFF.

This clone was detected once. The chain recombines TRBV5-5 with TRBJ2-2; D ambiguous. Trimming left V 4 bases short and J 0 bases short, with 10 bases between. Per germline, CDR1 SGHKS and CDR2 YYEKEE (reference sequence). The CDR3 covers 15 residues. The CDR3 loop is CASSDHLPNTGELFF. The CDR3 region has the DNA TGTGCCAGCAGCGACCACCTCCCGAACACCGGGGAGCTGTTTTTT.

The chain has TRBV28 and TRBJ2-7; D ambiguous. The CDR3 loop spans 11 amino acids. From germline, CDR1 is MDHEN and CDR2 SYDVKM. Trimming took 5 bases from V and 6 from J, leaving 8 bases between them. The CDR3 reads CASSPLSEQYF. DNA for the CDR3: TGTGCCAGCAGTCCATTAAGCGAGCAGTACTTC.

The chain has TRBV11-3 and TRBJ2-1; the match to TRBD2 covers 11 bases. CDR1 SGHNT and CDR2 YENEEA come from the germline V gene. The CDR3 has 16 residues. Trimming cost V 5 bases and J 8 bases; bases outside gene matches: 11. The CDR3: CASSMDTVAGGYEQFF. The CDR3 DNA reads TGTGCCAGCAGCATGGACACCGTAGCGGGAGGGTATGAGCAGTTCTTC.

J is TRBJ1-2 and V is TRBV5-1; 8 positions match TRBD1. Germline V gene lookup returns CDR1 SGHRS and CDR2 YFSETQ. There are 15 residues in the CDR3. Trimming took 4 bases from V and 3 from J; bases not matched to a gene: 8. CDR3 sequence (DNA): TGCGCCAGCAGCGATGACAGGGGTACTGACTATGGCTACACCTTC. Its protein is CASSDDRGTDYGYTF.

The chain joins TRBV15 to TRBJ1-6; D may be TRBD1 (5 bases). Germline CDR1 and CDR2: LNHNV and YYDKDF (reference sequence). This CDR3 spans 15 amino acids. The V and J ends lost 2 bases and 10 bases respectively, with 15 bases between them. CDR3 sequence (DNA): TGTGCCACCAGCAGACGGGGCCTTGACGGGTCACCCCTCCACTTT. Translated, it gives CATSRRGLDGSPLHF.